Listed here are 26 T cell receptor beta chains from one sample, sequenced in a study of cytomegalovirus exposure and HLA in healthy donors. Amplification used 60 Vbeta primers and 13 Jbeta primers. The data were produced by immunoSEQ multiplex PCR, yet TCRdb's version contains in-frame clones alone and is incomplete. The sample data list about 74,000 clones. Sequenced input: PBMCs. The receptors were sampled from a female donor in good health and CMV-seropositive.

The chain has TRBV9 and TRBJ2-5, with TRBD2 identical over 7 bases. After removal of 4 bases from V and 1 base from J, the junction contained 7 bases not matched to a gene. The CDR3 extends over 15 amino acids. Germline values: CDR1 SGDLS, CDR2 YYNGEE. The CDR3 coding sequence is TGTGCCAGCAGCCCCCGGGACTACTTCCAAGAGACCCAGTACTTC. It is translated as CASSPRDYFQETQYF.

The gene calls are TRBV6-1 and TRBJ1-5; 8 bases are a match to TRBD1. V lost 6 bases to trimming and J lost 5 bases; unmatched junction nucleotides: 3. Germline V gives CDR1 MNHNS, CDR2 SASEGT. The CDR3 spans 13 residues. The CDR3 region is CASSPDRDQPQHF. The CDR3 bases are TGTGCCAGCAGCCCGGACAGGGATCAGCCCCAGCATTTT.

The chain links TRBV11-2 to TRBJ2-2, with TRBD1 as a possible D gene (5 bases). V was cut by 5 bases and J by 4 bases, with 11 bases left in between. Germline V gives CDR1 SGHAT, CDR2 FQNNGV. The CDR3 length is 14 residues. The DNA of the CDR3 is TGTGCCAGCAGCCGTAGTAGGGGCACCGGGGAGCTGTTTTTT. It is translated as CASSRSRGTGELFF.

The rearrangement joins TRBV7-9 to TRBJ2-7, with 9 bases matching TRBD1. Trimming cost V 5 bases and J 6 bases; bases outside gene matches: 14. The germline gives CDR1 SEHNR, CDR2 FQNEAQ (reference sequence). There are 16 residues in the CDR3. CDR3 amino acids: CASSPSGTGRIGEQYF. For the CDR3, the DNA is TGTGCCAGCAGCCCCTCCGGGACAGGGAGGATCGGCGAGCAGTACTTC.

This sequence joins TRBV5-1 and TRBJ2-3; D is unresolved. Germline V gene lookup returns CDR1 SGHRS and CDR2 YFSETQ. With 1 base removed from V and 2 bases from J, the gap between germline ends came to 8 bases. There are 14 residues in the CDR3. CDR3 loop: CASSLNRDTDTQYF. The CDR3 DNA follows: TGCGCCAGCAGCTTGAACAGAGACACAGATACGCAGTATTTT.

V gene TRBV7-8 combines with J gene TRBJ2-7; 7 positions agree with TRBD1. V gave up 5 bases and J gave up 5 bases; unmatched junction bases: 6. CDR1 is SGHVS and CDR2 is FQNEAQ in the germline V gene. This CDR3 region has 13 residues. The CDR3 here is CASSTTGRHEQYF. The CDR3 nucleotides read TGTGCCAGCAGCACGACAGGGCGCCACGAGCAGTACTTC.

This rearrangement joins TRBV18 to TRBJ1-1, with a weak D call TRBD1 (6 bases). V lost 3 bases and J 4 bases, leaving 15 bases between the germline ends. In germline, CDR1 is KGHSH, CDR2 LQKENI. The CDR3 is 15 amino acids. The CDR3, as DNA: TGTGCCAGCTCACCTAGCGGGGGACATAGCACTGAAGCTTTCTTT. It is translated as CASSPSGGHSTEAFF.

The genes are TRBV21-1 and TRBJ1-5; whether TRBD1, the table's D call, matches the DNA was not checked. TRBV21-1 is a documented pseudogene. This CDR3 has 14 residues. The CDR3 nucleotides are TGTGCCAGGGCGACAGCCCGGAGCAATCAGCCCCAGCATTTT. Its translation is CARATARSNQPQHF.

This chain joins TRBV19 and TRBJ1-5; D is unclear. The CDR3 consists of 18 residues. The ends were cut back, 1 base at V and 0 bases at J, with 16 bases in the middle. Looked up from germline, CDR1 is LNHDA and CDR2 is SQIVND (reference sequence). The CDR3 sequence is CASSIGSGRRNSNQPQHF. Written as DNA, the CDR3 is TGTGCCAGTAGTATAGGGTCGGGGAGGAGAAATAGCAATCAGCCCCAGCATTTT.

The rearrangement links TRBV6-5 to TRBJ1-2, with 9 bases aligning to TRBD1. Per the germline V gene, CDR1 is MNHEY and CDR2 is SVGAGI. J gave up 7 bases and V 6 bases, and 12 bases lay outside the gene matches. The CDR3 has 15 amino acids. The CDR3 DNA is TGTGCCAGCAGCCCCGGGACAGGGAGAAGAACTGGCTACACCTTC. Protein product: CASSPGTGRRTGYTF.

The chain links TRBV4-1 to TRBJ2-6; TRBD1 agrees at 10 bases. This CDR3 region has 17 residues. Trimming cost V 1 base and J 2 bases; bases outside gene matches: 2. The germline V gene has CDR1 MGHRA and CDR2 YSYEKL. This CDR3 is CASSQADRGAGANVLTF. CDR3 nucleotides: TGCGCCAGCAGCCAAGCGGACAGGGGGGCTGGGGCCAACGTCCTGACTTTC.

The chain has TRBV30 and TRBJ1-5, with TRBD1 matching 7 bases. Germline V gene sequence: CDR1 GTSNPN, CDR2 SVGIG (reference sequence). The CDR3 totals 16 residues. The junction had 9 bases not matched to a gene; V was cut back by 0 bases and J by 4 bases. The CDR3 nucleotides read TGTGCCTGGAGTGTACACGTACAGGGGATGAATCAGCCCCAGCATTTT. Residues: CAWSVHVQGMNQPQHF.

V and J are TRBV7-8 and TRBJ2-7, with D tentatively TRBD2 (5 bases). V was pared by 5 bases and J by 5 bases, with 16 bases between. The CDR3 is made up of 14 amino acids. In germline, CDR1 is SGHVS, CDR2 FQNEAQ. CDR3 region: CASSSLGGRNEQYF. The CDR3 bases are TGTGCCAGCAGCAGCCTTGGCGGGCGGAACGAGCAGTACTTC.

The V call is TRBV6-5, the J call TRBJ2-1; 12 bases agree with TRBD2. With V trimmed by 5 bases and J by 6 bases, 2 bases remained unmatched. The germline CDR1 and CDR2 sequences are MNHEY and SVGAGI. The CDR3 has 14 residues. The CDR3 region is CASSTSGGPNEQFF. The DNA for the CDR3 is TGTGCCAGCAGTACTAGCGGGGGGCCCAATGAGCAGTTCTTC.

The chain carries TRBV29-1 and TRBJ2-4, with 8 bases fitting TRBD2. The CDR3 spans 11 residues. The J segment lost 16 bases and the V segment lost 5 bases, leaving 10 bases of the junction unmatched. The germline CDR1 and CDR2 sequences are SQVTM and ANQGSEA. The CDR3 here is CSVRDSGKEYF. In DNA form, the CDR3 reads TGCAGCGTTCGGGATAGCGGGAAAGAATACTTC.

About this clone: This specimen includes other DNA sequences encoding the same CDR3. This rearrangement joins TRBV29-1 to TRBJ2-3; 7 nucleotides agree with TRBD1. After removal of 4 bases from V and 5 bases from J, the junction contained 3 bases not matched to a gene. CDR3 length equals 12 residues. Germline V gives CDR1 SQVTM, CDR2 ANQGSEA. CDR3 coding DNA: TGCAGCGTTGGACAGGGTGGAGATACGCAGTATTTT. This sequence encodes CSVGQGGDTQYF.

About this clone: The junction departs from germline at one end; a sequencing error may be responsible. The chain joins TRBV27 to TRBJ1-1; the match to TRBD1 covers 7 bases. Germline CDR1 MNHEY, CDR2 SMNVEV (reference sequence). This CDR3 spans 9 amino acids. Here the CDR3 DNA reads TGTGCCAGCAGTTTGACAGGGACCTTT. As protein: CASSLTGTF.

CDR3 DNA sequence: TGTGCCAGCAGCAAGGACTATTGGGATACGCAGTATTTT. Translated: CASSKDYWDTQYF. The chain couples TRBV6-1 to TRBJ2-3; a possible D gene is TRBD2 (6 bases). The V end lost 6 bases, the J end lost 6 bases, and 13 bases lay between the germline ends. Germline V lookup: CDR1 MNHNS, CDR2 SASEGT. The CDR3 is 13 residues long.

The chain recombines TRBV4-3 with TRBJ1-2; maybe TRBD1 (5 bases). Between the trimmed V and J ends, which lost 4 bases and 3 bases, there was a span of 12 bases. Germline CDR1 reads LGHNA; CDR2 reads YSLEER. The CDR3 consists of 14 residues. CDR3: CASSPGGADYGYTF. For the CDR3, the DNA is TGCGCCAGCAGCCCGGGCGGGGCCGACTATGGCTACACCTTC.

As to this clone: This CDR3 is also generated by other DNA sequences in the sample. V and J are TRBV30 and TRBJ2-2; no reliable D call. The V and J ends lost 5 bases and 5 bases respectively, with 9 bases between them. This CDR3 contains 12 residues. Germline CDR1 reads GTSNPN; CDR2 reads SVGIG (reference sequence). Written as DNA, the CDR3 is TGTGCCTGGTCTATATTTACCGGGGAGCTGTTTTTT. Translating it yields CAWSIFTGELFF. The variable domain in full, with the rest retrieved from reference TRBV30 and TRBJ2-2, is SQTIHQWPATLVQPVGSPLSLECTVEGTSNPNLYWYRQAAGRGLQLLFYSVGIGQISSEVPQNLSASRPQDRQFILSSKKLLLSDSGFYLCAWSIFTGELFFGEGSRLTVL.

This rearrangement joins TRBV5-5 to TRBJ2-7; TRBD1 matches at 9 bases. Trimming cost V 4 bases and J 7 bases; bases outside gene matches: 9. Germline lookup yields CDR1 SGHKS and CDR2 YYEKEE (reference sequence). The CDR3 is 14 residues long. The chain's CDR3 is CASSQGQGRGEQYF. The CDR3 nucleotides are TGTGCCAGCAGCCAGGGACAGGGCCGGGGGGAGCAGTACTTC.

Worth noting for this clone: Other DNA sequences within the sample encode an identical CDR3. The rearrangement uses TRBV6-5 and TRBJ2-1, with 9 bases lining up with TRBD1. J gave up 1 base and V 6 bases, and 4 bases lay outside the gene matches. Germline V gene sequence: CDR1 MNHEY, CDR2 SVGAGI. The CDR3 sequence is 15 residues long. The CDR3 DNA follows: TGTGCCAGCAGCCCGGACAGGGGATCCTACAATGAGCAGTTCTTC. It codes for CASSPDRGSYNEQFF.

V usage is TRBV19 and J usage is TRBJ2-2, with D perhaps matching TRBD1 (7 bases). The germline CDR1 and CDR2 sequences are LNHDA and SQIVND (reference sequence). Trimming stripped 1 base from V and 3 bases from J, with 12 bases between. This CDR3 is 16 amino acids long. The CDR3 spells CASSIGRGRYTGELFF. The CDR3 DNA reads TGTGCCAGTAGTATAGGCAGGGGGAGGTACACCGGGGAGCTGTTTTTT.

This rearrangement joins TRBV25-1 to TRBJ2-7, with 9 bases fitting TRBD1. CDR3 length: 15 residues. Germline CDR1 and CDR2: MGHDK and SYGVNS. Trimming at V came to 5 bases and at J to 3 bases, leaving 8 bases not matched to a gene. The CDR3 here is CASSSQGTGSYEQYF. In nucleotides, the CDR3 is TGTGCCAGCAGTTCCCAAGGGACAGGGAGCTACGAGCAGTACTTC.

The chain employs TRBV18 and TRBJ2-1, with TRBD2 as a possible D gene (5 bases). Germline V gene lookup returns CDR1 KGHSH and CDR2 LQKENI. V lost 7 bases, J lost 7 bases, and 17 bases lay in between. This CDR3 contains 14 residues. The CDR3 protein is CASFAEEGWNEQFF. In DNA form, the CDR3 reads TGTGCCAGCTTCGCGGAAGAGGGCTGGAATGAGCAGTTCTTC.

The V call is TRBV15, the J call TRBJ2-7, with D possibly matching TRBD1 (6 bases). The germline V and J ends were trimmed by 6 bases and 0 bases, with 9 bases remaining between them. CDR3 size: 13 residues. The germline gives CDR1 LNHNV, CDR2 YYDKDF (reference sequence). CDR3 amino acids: CATRGAPSYEQYF. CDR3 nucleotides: TGTGCCACCAGGGGGGCGCCCTCCTACGAGCAGTACTTC.